What follows are 22 T cell receptor beta chains derived from one specimen sequenced in a study of blood T cell repertoires in COVID-19. Produced via immunoSEQ multiplex PCR; TCRdb's table is partial and in-frame only. The table has more than 200,000 clones, about 89% seen once. The sequenced material came from PBMCs or T cells enriched from blood (not recorded which). The receptors come from a woman aged 25 to 39 who had recovered from COVID-19.

V is TRBV18 and J is TRBJ1-2; 10 bases align to TRBD1. The J segment lost 4 bases and the V segment lost 3 bases, leaving 5 bases of the junction unmatched. The CDR3 covers 15 residues. Per the germline V gene, CDR1 is KGHSH and CDR2 is LQKENI. DNA for the CDR3: TGTGCCAGCTCACCGAGGACAGGGGGAACCTATGGCTACACCTTC. Its translation: CASSPRTGGTYGYTF.

The table lists this clone with a count of one. The V and J genes are TRBV3-1 (or the pseudogene TRBV3-2) and TRBJ2-1, with D perhaps TRBD2 (5 bases). The CDR3 is 17 amino acids. Trimming took off 1 base at V and 4 bases at J, with 17 bases between the two ends. CDR1 LGHDT and CDR2 YNNKEL come from the germline V gene (reference sequence). DNA for the CDR3: TGTGCCAGCAGCCAAGTCGTTAGCGACCCTAAGTACAATGAGCAGTTCTTC. Translated: CASSQVVSDPKYNEQFF.

V is TRBV2 and J is TRBJ2-6; D is unresolved. CDR3 length equals 14 residues. The germline V gene has CDR1 SNHLY and CDR2 FYNNEI. Between the trimmed V and J ends, which lost 4 bases and 0 bases, there was a span of 4 bases. The CDR3: CASSVYSGANVLTF. DNA of the CDR3: TGTGCCAGCAGTGTTTACTCTGGGGCCAACGTCCTGACTTTC.

This rearrangement joins TRBV11-1 to TRBJ2-7, with 8 bases aligning to TRBD1. The V segment lost 4 bases and the J segment 2 bases; nucleotides outside the gene matches: 4. The CDR3 consists of 14 residues. CDR1 SGHAT and CDR2 FQDESV come from the germline V gene (reference sequence). CDR3 sequence reads: CASSYGDRTYEQYF. The CDR3 DNA sequence: TGTGCCAGCAGCTACGGGGACAGGACCTACGAGCAGTACTTC.

To note about this clone: Within the sample, other DNA sequences also encode this same CDR3. V is TRBV12-3 or TRBV12-4 and J is TRBJ1-2; 7 bases are shared with TRBD1. The CDR3 is made up of 13 amino acids. V was clipped by 6 bases and J by 3 bases; unmatched bases: 4. The CDR3 DNA reads as TGTGCCAGCAGCCCCACAGGGGACTATGGCTACACCTTC. Translating it yields CASSPTGDYGYTF.

The V call is TRBV30, the J call TRBJ2-1, with TRBD2 matching over 14 bases. V gave up 0 bases and J gave up 6 bases; unmatched junction bases: 4. The CDR3 spans 16 residues. Germline V CDR1 and CDR2: GTSNPN, SVGIG (reference sequence). CDR3 amino acids: CAWSVGTSGSRNEQFF. The CDR3 nucleotides are TGTGCCTGGAGTGTCGGGACTAGCGGGAGTCGCAATGAGCAGTTCTTC. Based on the CDR3 plus reference TRBV30 and TRBJ2-1, the full variable domain is SQTIHQWPATLVQPVGSPLSLECTVEGTSNPNLYWYRQAAGRGLQLLFYSVGIGQISSEVPQNLSASRPQDRQFILSSKKLLLSDSGFYLCAWSVGTSGSRNEQFFGPGTRLTVL.

This sequence joins TRBV5-5 and TRBJ1-1; D unclear. CDR3 size: 17 residues. The V end was cut by 0 bases, the J end by 0 bases, with 15 bases between. Germline CDR1 SGHKS, CDR2 YYEKEE (reference sequence). The CDR3 region is CASSLGGGGVLNTEAFF. CDR3 DNA sequence: TGTGCCAGCAGCTTGGGAGGAGGCGGAGTCCTGAACACTGAAGCTTTCTTT.

The chain recombines TRBV28 with TRBJ2-3; 7 bases line up with TRBD1. Germline CDR1 is MDHEN and CDR2 is SYDVKM. The ends lost 10 bases at V and 2 bases at J; junction bases unmatched: 6. This CDR3 spans 13 amino acids. The CDR3 loop is CATGTVSTDTQYF. CDR3 in DNA: TGTGCCACAGGGACAGTTTCCACAGATACGCAGTATTTT.

V usage is TRBV5-1 and J usage is TRBJ2-1; D may be TRBD1 (6 bases). V gave up 5 bases and J gave up 4 bases, with 7 bases separating them. Looked up from germline, CDR1 is SGHRS and CDR2 is YFSETQ. The CDR3 extends over 12 amino acids. CDR3 region: CASSRGYNEQFF. The CDR3, as DNA: TGCGCCAGCAGTAGGGGGTACAATGAGCAGTTCTTC.

The chain joins TRBV12-3 or TRBV12-4 to TRBJ1-1; D ambiguous. The CDR3 runs 13 residues. V shed 8 bases and J shed 1 base, with 11 bases lying between them. This CDR3 is CASREGKNTEAFF. As DNA, the CDR3 is TGTGCCAGCCGGGAGGGTAAGAACACTGAAGCTTTCTTT.

V and J are TRBV18 and TRBJ1-6; D is possibly TRBD1 (5 bases). The CDR3 consists of 14 residues. From germline, CDR1 is KGHSH and CDR2 LQKENI. Trimming removed 1 base from V and 7 bases from J, with 8 bases in between. The CDR3 reads CASSPQGLNSPLHF. The CDR3, as DNA: TGTGCCAGCTCACCACAGGGACTAAATTCACCCCTCCACTTT. Drawing the rest from reference TRBV18 and TRBJ1-6, the complete variable domain is NAGVMQNPRHLVRRRGQEARLRCSPMKGHSHVYWYRQLPEEGLKFMVYLQKENIIDESGMPKERFSAEFPKEGPSILRIQQVVRGDSAAYFCASSPQGLNSPLHFGNGTRLTVT.

The chain employs TRBV24-1 and TRBJ2-5, with D possibly TRBD1 on 5 matching bases. The ends were cut back, 4 bases at V and 3 bases at J, with 14 bases in the middle. The CDR3 consists of 15 residues. Germline V gene lookup returns CDR1 KGHDR and CDR2 SFDVKD. The CDR3 loop is CATSEGVRIKETQYF. The CDR3 nucleotides read TGTGCCACCAGTGAAGGGGTCCGTATCAAAGAGACCCAGTACTTC.

The chain joins TRBV21-1 to TRBJ1-1. TRBV21-1 corresponds to a pseudogene. CDR3 length: 14 residues. The CDR3 loop is CASSNGIQNTEAFF. CDR3 nucleotides: TGTGCCAGCAGCAACGGGATTCAGAACACTGAAGCTTTCTTT.

The chain joins TRBV19 to TRBJ1-5; D ambiguous. Trimming pared 2 bases from V and 0 bases from J, leaving 5 bases between. This CDR3 is built from 14 residues. In germline, CDR1 is LNHDA, CDR2 SQIVND (reference sequence). Here the CDR3 DNA reads TGTGCCAGTAGTATACAGGATAGCAATCAGCCCCAGCATTTT. This translates into CASSIQDSNQPQHF.

This clone has ten or more counts. The same CDR3 can be traced to other DNA sequences in this sample. The chain carries TRBV4-3 and TRBJ2-1; maybe TRBD2 (5 bases). Trimming stripped 0 bases from V and 7 bases from J, with 7 bases between. The length of the CDR3 is 13 residues. Germline values: CDR1 LGHNA, CDR2 YSLEER. CDR3 region: CASSQEAGNEQFF. CDR3 DNA: TGCGCCAGCAGCCAAGAGGCGGGTAATGAGCAGTTCTTC.

The chain couples TRBV5-4 to TRBJ2-7, with D possibly TRBD1 on 7 matching bases. This CDR3 contains 14 residues. CDR1 SGHNT and CDR2 YYREEE come from the germline V gene (reference sequence). V lost 4 bases and J lost 5, with 16 bases in between. Here the CDR3 reads CASSPTTGRNEQYF. The CDR3 region has the DNA TGTGCCAGCAGCCCCACGACAGGGAGGAACGAGCAGTACTTC.

The J gene is TRBJ1-5, the V gene TRBV19; possibly TRBD1 for D (5 bases). The CDR3 covers 14 residues. Trimming stripped 5 bases from V and 0 bases from J, with 8 bases between. Germline loops: CDR1 LNHDA, CDR2 SQIVND (reference sequence). This CDR3 reads CASSLQGSNQPQHF. For the CDR3, the DNA is TGTGCCAGTAGTTTGCAGGGTAGCAATCAGCCCCAGCATTTT.

The V call is TRBV4-3, the J call TRBJ2-3; 7 bases line up with TRBD1. V lost 5 bases to trimming and J lost 2 bases; unmatched junction nucleotides: 7. CDR3 size: 15 residues. Germline CDR1 reads LGHNA; CDR2 reads YSLEER. CDR3 sequence (DNA): TGCGCCAGCAGCGAGCACAGGGGCCTCACAGATACGCAGTATTTT. This encodes CASSEHRGLTDTQYF.

The chain links TRBV18 to TRBJ1-6; no reliable D call. V lost 2 bases and J lost 5, with 16 bases in between. Germline CDR1 KGHSH, CDR2 LQKENI. The CDR3 runs 17 residues. DNA of the CDR3: TGTGCCAGCTCACCAGGAGGGCTCCCCTCAAATAATTCACCCCTCCACTTT. Translation gives CASSPGGLPSNNSPLHF.

The rearrangement links TRBV4-3 to TRBJ2-1, with D unclear. Germline CDR1 reads LGHNA; CDR2 reads YSLEER. V was shortened by 5 bases and J by 3 bases, with 17 bases between the two germline ends. This CDR3 region has 16 residues. The CDR3 DNA reads TGCGCCAGCAGCGGCCAGAGGAGCTACCTCTACAATGAGCAGTTCTTC. Amino acids: CASSGQRSYLYNEQFF.

This chain uses TRBV3-1 (or the pseudogene TRBV3-2) with TRBJ1-2; maybe TRBD1 (6 bases). Germline V gene sequence: CDR1 LGHDT, CDR2 YNNKEL (reference sequence). Trimming stripped 6 bases from V and 4 bases from J, with 12 bases between. There are 13 residues in the CDR3. The CDR3 region has the DNA TGTGCCAGCAGGCCACAGGGAGCCTATGGCTACACCTTC. Protein product: CASRPQGAYGYTF.

To note about this clone: Other DNA sequences within the sample encode an identical CDR3. The V gene is TRBV9, the J gene TRBJ1-5, with 8 bases matching TRBD1. The trim removed 2 bases at V and 5 bases at J, leaving 6 bases unmatched. Germline V gene sequence: CDR1 SGDLS, CDR2 YYNGEE. The CDR3 contains 15 residues. The CDR3 is CASSVGPTGDQPQHF. The DNA for the CDR3 is TGTGCCAGCAGCGTGGGACCGACAGGGGATCAGCCCCAGCATTTT.